A selection of T cell receptor beta chains follows, all from one sample in a study of T-cell reconstitution after alpha-beta-depleted transplantation in children. TCRdb re-called the PCR reads through MiXCR, storing one row per CDR3 protein. The sample shows more than 60,000 distinct CDR3 sequences, roughly 6.6% of them seen only once. The material sequenced was PBMCs from the stem cell graft donor, taken from the stem cell graft. The receptors were gathered from a human donor who donated a stem cell graft to a child with acute lymphoblastic leukemia. Both conserved end residues are part of each CDR3. The order of the fields is D gene, CDR3 length, clone size, J gene, V gene, CDR3 protein, CDR3 DNA. The D gene is left open where the match is weak. Only part of the rows carry a size: once, few, many, or a class if the clone is expanded.

D: TRBD2; length: 16; size: many; J: TRBJ2-1; V: TRBV4-3; CDR3: CASSQEPGGAYNEQFF; DNA: TGCGCCAGCAGCCAAGAACCCGGGGGGGCCTACAATGAGCAGTTCTTC
D: TRBD2; length: 15; size: many; J: TRBJ2-5; V: TRBV4-3; CDR3: CASSPLAGTQETQYF; DNA: TGCGCCAGCAGCCCACTAGCGGGGACCCAAGAGACCCAGTACTTC
D: -; length: 11; size: -; J: TRBJ2-2; V: TRBV25-1; CDR3: CASSGAVGLFF; DNA: TGTGCCAGCAGTGGCGCCGTGGGGCTGTTTTTT
D: -; length: 18; size: -; J: TRBJ2-3; V: TRBV28; CDR3: CASSFPSLLQDGTDTQYF; DNA: TGTGCCAGCAGTTTCCCCTCTCTACTACAGGATGGGACAGATACGCAGTATTTT
D: -; length: 15; size: many; J: TRBJ1-1; V: TRBV20-1; CDR3: CSASQAGKSNTEAFF; DNA: TGCAGTGCTAGCCAGGCAGGGAAGTCGAACACTGAAGCTTTCTTT
D: -; length: 16; size: many; J: TRBJ2-1; V: TRBV9; CDR3: CASSPGGTPNYNEQFF; DNA: TGTGCCAGCAGCCCTGGAGGGACTCCTAACTACAATGAGCAGTTCTTC
D: TRBD1; length: 15; size: many; J: TRBJ2-7; V: TRBV4-1; CDR3: CASSQARDRLYEQYF; DNA: TGCGCCAGCAGCCAAGCCCGGGACAGACTCTACGAGCAGTACTTC
D: -; length: 15; size: many; J: TRBJ1-2; V: TRBV9; CDR3: CASSVDPGAPYGYTF; DNA: TGTGCCAGCAGCGTAGACCCAGGGGCGCCCTATGGCTACACCTTC
D: TRBD1; length: 18; size: many; J: TRBJ1-6; V: TRBV4-1; CDR3: CASSQVSDRADSDSPLHF; DNA: TGCGCCAGCAGCCAAGTTTCCGACAGGGCGGATTCTGATTCACCCCTCCACTTT
D: -; length: 12; size: -; J: TRBJ2-1; V: TRBV12-2; CDR3: CASRLRENEQFF; DNA: TGTGCAAGTCGCCTCAGGGAAAATGAGCAGTTCTTC
D: -; length: 15; size: many; J: TRBJ2-1; V: TRBV5-1; CDR3: CASSPQRGDGNEQFF; DNA: TGCGCCAGCAGCCCCCAGAGGGGGGACGGGAATGAGCAGTTCTTC
D: -; length: 17; size: few; J: TRBJ2-2; V: TRBV7-2; CDR3: CASSLALSSLNTGELFF; DNA: TGTGCCAGCAGCTTAGCGCTCTCTAGTTTGAACACCGGGGAGCTGTTTTTT
D: -; length: 15; size: medium-sized; J: TRBJ2-5; V: TRBV4-3; CDR3: CASSQDWGAGETQYF; DNA: TGCGCCAGCAGCCAAGATTGGGGGGCCGGGGAGACCCAGTACTTC
D: -; length: 14; size: many; J: TRBJ2-2; V: TRBV12-3/TRBV12-4; CDR3: CASSLAENTGELFF; DNA: TGTGCCAGCAGTTTGGCGGAGAACACCGGGGAGCTGTTTTTT
D: -; length: 17; size: many; J: TRBJ2-5; V: TRBV9; CDR3: CASSVDPSGTTKETQYF; DNA: TGTGCCAGCAGCGTAGATCCTTCAGGGACAACAAAAGAGACCCAGTACTTC
D: TRBD1; length: 13; size: many; J: TRBJ1-5; V: TRBV6-5; CDR3: CASSYSTGQPQHF; DNA: TGTGCCAGCAGTTACTCGACAGGGCAGCCCCAGCATTTT
D: -; length: 13; size: many; J: TRBJ1-1; V: TRBV20-1; CDR3: CSAAALSNTEAFF; DNA: TGCAGTGCGGCGGCACTTTCGAACACTGAAGCTTTCTTT
D: -; length: 13; size: many; J: TRBJ2-5; V: TRBV27; CDR3: CASSTRQQETQYF; DNA: TGTGCCAGCAGTACTCGACAGCAAGAGACCCAGTACTTC
D: -; length: 16; size: few; J: TRBJ2-7; V: TRBV11-2; CDR3: CASSPNSWFDSYEQYF; DNA: TGTGCCAGCAGCCCCAATTCGTGGTTTGACAGCTACGAGCAGTACTTC
D: -; length: 14; size: -; J: TRBJ2-1; V: TRBV23-1; CDR3: CASSRIGQYNEQFF; DNA: TGCGCCAGCAGTCGCATCGGACAGTACAATGAGCAGTTCTTC
D: -; length: 14; size: many; J: TRBJ1-1; V: TRBV12-3/TRBV12-4; CDR3: CASSPATVNTEAFF; DNA: TGTGCCAGCAGTCCGGCGACAGTGAACACTGAAGCTTTCTTT
D: -; length: 15; size: many; J: TRBJ1-2; V: TRBV27; CDR3: CASSPVGGFSYGYTF; DNA: TGTGCCAGCAGTCCGGTGGGGGGGTTCTCCTATGGCTACACCTTC
D: -; length: 17; size: many; J: TRBJ2-6; V: TRBV2; CDR3: CASSEALRALGANVLTF; DNA: TGTGCCAGCAGTGAAGCGCTTCGTGCGTTGGGGGCCAACGTCCTGACTTTC
D: TRBD2; length: 14; size: many; J: TRBJ2-3; V: TRBV9; CDR3: CASGVGLVTDTQYF; DNA: TGTGCTAGCGGGGTAGGTTTAGTCACAGATACGCAGTATTTT
D: TRBD2; length: 13; size: few; J: TRBJ2-1; V: TRBV27; CDR3: CASSPAGGAEQFF; DNA: TGTGCCAGCAGTCCAGCGGGAGGGGCTGAGCAGTTCTTC
D: -; length: 16; size: many; J: TRBJ1-6; V: TRBV6-5; CDR3: CASSTRSSASNSPLHF; DNA: TGTGCCAGCAGTACCCGAAGTTCAGCAAGTAATTCACCCCTCCACTTC
D: -; length: 16; size: many; J: TRBJ1-1; V: TRBV4-2; CDR3: CASSQDQGNGGTEAFF; DNA: TGTGCCAGCAGCCAAGATCAAGGGAACGGGGGCACTGAAGCTTTCTTT
D: -; length: 13; size: many; J: TRBJ1-5; V: TRBV7-2; CDR3: CASSPDRNQPQHF; DNA: TGTGCCAGCAGCCCAGACAGAAATCAGCCCCAGCATTTT
D: -; length: 14; size: many; J: TRBJ2-7; V: TRBV4-3; CDR3: CASSQDKGRDEQYF; DNA: TGCGCCAGCAGCCAAGATAAGGGCAGGGACGAGCAGTACTTC
D: -; length: 14; size: many; J: TRBJ2-2; V: TRBV10-2; CDR3: CASTPGPYTGELFF; DNA: TGCGCCAGCACGCCGGGACCATACACCGGGGAGCTGTTTTTT
D: TRBD2; length: 15; size: many; J: TRBJ2-3; V: TRBV18; CDR3: CASSPALGGTDTQYF; DNA: TGTGCCAGCTCACCGGCGCTCGGGGGGACAGATACGCAGTATTTT
D: -; length: 14; size: many; J: TRBJ1-1; V: TRBV20-1; CDR3: CSARVRGLNTEAFF; DNA: TGCAGTGCTAGGGTCCGAGGGCTGAACACTGAAGCTTTCTTT
D: -; length: 14; size: few; J: TRBJ2-5; V: TRBV9; CDR3: CASSVALGLETQYF; DNA: TGTGCCAGCAGCGTAGCTCTAGGATTAGAGACCCAGTACTTC
D: -; length: 19; size: -; J: TRBJ1-2; V: TRBV4-2; CDR3: CASSLLGRFRQIPNYGYTF; DNA: TGTGCCAGCAGCCTGTTGGGACGCTTCCGACAGATTCCTAACTATGGCTACACCTTC
D: -; length: 15; size: many; J: TRBJ2-7; V: TRBV6-5; CDR3: CASSYSSEPSAEQYF; DNA: TGTGCCAGCAGTTACTCGAGCGAACCCAGCGCCGAGCAGTACTTC
D: TRBD1; length: 13; size: -; J: TRBJ2-7; V: TRBV6-5; CDR3: CASSRDRFYEQYF; DNA: TGTGCCAGCAGTAGGGACAGGTTCTACGAGCAGTACTTC
D: TRBD2; length: 19; size: many; J: TRBJ2-1; V: TRBV5-1; CDR3: CASSSMAGGPPSLLSEQFF; DNA: TGCGCCAGCAGCTCTATGGCGGGAGGGCCACCGAGTCTGTTGTCTGAGCAGTTCTTC
D: -; length: 13; size: few; J: TRBJ1-1; V: TRBV7-3; CDR3: CASSFATNTEAFF; DNA: TGTGCCAGCAGCTTCGCCACGAACACTGAAGCTTTCTTT
D: -; length: 14; size: -; J: TRBJ1-1; V: TRBV7-9; CDR3: CASSLQSTITEAFF; DNA: TGTGCCAGCAGCTTACAGAGTACCATCACTGAAGCTTTCTTT
D: TRBD2; length: 14; size: few; J: TRBJ2-5; V: TRBV13; CDR3: CASSLLAAQETQYF; DNA: TGTGCCAGCAGCCTACTAGCGGCCCAAGAGACCCAGTACTTC
D: -; length: 13; size: -; J: TRBJ1-5; V: TRBV6-1; CDR3: CASSEVSNQPQHF; DNA: TGTGCCAGCAGTGAGGTTAGCAATCAGCCCCAGCATTTT
D: -; length: 15; size: many; J: TRBJ1-3; V: TRBV2; CDR3: CASGRDNDSGNTIYF; DNA: TGTGCCAGTGGCCGGGACAACGACTCTGGAAACACCATATATTTT
D: TRBD2; length: 15; size: many; J: TRBJ2-1; V: TRBV5-1; CDR3: CASSARTSGNNEQFF; DNA: TGCGCCAGCAGCGCCCGGACTAGCGGAAACAATGAGCAGTTCTTC
D: TRBD1; length: 16; size: -; J: TRBJ1-2; V: TRBV5-6; CDR3: CASSLMGPGQGEGYTF; DNA: TGTGCCAGCAGCTTGATGGGTCCGGGACAGGGAGAAGGCTACACCTTC
D: -; length: 13; size: many; J: TRBJ1-1; V: TRBV7-8; CDR3: CASSLVGTAEAFF; DNA: TGTGCCAGCAGCTTAGTCGGTACAGCTGAAGCTTTCTTT
D: TRBD1; length: 19; size: few; J: TRBJ1-2; V: TRBV6-4; CDR3: CASSKKGQGAIGANYGYTF; DNA: TGTGCCAGCAGCAAGAAGGGACAGGGGGCGATCGGGGCTAACTATGGCTACACCTTC
D: -; length: 15; size: few; J: TRBJ2-3; V: TRBV5-6; CDR3: CASSWGLQAADTQYF; DNA: TGTGCCAGCAGCTGGGGACTCCAGGCGGCAGATACGCAGTATTTT
D: -; length: 13; size: many; J: TRBJ1-1; V: TRBV3-1; CDR3: CASSIFSRGEAFF; DNA: TGTGCCAGCAGTATCTTTTCGAGGGGTGAAGCTTTCTTT
D: TRBD1; length: 16; size: few; J: TRBJ1-5; V: TRBV7-3; CDR3: CASSYWDRAYRQPQHF; DNA: TGTGCCAGCAGCTACTGGGACAGGGCATATCGGCAGCCCCAGCATTTT
D: TRBD2; length: 11; size: many; J: TRBJ2-7; V: TRBV29-1; CDR3: CSVSGGNEQYF; DNA: TGCAGCGTTTCCGGGGGGAACGAGCAGTACTTC
D: -; length: 15; size: -; J: TRBJ2-7; V: TRBV5-4; CDR3: CASSLRGSFSYEQYF; DNA: TGTGCCAGCAGCTTGAGGGGGAGTTTCTCCTACGAGCAGTACTTC
D: TRBD2; length: 14; size: many; J: TRBJ2-3; V: TRBV20-1; CDR3: CSAPGTPLADTQYF; DNA: TGCAGTGCTCCGGGGACCCCACTAGCGGATACGCAGTATTTT
D: -; length: 14; size: many; J: TRBJ1-2; V: TRBV7-2; CDR3: CASSFMAGQNGYTF; DNA: TGTGCCAGCAGCTTTATGGCAGGTCAGAATGGCTACACCTTC
D: -; length: 14; size: many; J: TRBJ2-5; V: TRBV6-2/TRBV6-3; CDR3: CASTSRPSRETQYF; DNA: TGTGCCAGCACCTCCCGGCCTAGCAGAGAGACCCAGTACTTC
D: -; length: 15; size: few; J: TRBJ1-6; V: TRBV7-6; CDR3: CASSLGGTYNSPLHF; DNA: TGTGCCAGCAGCCTAGGGGGAACCTATAATTCACCCCTCCACTTT